This T cell receptor (beta chain) originates from a study of response to subunit inactivated influenza vaccine. This clonotype was detected only a few times. Its specificity is unknown. Germline values: CDR1 ENHRY, CDR2 SYGVKD. Trimming cost V 2 bases and J 5 bases, with 12 bases left between them. This CDR3 has 14 residues. Using its own MiXCR run on the RT-PCR reads, TCRdb lists one record per CDR3 protein. Counted here are fewer than 650,000 distinct CDR3 sequences, 10% to 15% occurring once; the ten biggest clones make up approximately 14%. Study-wide findings and caveats: Researchers suggested that each seasonal influenza vaccination recruits few new T cells.

This specimen consisted of PBMCs from blood, obtained 40 to 50 days after vaccination. This receptor was obtained from a man between 45 and 60 years old who received an inactivated influenza vaccine. This chain joins TRBV10-3 and TRBJ2-5; D possibly uses TRBD1 or TRBD2 (6 bases each). The CDR3 DNA reads TGTGCCATCAGTGAGGAAGGGGGAGGTGAGACCCAGTACTTC. As protein: CAISEEGGGETQYF.